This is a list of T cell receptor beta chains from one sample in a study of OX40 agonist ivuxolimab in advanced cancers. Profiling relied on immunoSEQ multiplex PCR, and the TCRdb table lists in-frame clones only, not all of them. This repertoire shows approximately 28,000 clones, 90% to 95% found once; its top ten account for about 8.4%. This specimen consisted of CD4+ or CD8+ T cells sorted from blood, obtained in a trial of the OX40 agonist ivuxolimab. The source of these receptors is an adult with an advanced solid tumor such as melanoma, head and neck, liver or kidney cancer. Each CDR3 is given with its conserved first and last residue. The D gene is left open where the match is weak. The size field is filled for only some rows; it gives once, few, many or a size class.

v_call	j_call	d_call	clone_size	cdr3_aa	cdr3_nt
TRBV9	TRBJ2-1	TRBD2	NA	CASSVGGGRGNEQFF	TGTGCCAGCAGCGTCGGCGGCGGGAGAGGCAATGAGCAGTTCTTC
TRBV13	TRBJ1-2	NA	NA	CASSLGRTEGSNGYTF	TGTGCCAGCAGCTTAGGCCGGACCGAAGGTTCGAATGGCTACACCTTC
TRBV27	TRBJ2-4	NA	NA	CASSPYPFRGLLRNIQYF	TGTGCCAGCAGTCCATACCCTTTCAGGGGACTCCTAAGGAACATTCAGTACTTC
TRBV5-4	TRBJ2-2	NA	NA	CASSRTGELFF	TGTGCCAGCAGTCGGACCGGGGAGCTGTTTTTT
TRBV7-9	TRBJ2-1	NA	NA	CASSLESRVNYNEQFF	TGTGCCAGCAGCTTAGAATCCAGGGTTAATTACAATGAGCAGTTCTTC
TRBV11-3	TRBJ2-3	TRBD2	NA	CASSLGPTLAGVADTQYF	TGTGCCAGCAGCTTAGGCCCGACGCTAGCGGGGGTCGCAGATACGCAGTATTTT
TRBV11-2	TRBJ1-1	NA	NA	CASSLDPGEGTEAFF	TGTGCCAGCAGCTTAGACCCCGGGGAGGGGACTGAAGCTTTCTTT
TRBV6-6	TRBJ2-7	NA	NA	CASGQAGSYEQYF	TGTGCCAGCGGGCAGGCGGGATCCTACGAGCAGTACTTC
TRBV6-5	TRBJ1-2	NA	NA	CASSDVGGYGYTF	TGTGCCAGCAGCGACGTAGGGGGATATGGCTACACCTTC
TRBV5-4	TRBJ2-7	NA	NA	CASSLPGHSYEQYF	TGTGCCAGCAGCCTCCCGGGACACAGCTACGAGCAGTACTTC
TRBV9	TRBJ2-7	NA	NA	CASSVDYGDYEQYF	TGTGCCAGCAGCGTAGACTACGGCGACTACGAGCAGTACTTC
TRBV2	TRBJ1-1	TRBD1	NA	CASSDITGADTEAFF	TGTGCCAGCAGTGATATAACAGGGGCTGACACTGAAGCTTTCTTT
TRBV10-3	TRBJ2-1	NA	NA	CAISESGPDEQFF	TGTGCCATCAGTGAATCGGGGCCGGATGAGCAGTTCTTC
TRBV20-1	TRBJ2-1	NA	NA	CSANNEQFF	TGCAGTGCCAACAATGAGCAGTTCTTC
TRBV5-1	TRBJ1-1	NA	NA	CASSSDSGGTEAFF	TGCGCCAGCAGCTCGGACTCGGGAGGCACTGAAGCTTTCTTT
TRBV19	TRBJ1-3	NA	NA	CASNDGVLSGNTIYF	TGTGCCAGTAACGACGGGGTACTCTCTGGAAACACCATATATTTT
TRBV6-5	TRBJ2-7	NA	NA	CASSPDGGYEQYF	TGTGCCAGCAGCCCGGACGGAGGCTACGAGCAGTACTTC
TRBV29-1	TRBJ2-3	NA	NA	CSVDRPVVDTDTQYF	TGCAGCGTTGATCGCCCTGTAGTAGACACAGATACGCAGTATTTT
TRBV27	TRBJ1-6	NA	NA	CASSLWGGEGSPLHF	TGTGCCAGCAGTTTATGGGGGGGCGAAGGGTCACCCCTCCACTTT
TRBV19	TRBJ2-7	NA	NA	CASSMGQGGENEQYF	TGTGCCAGTAGTATGGGGCAGGGGGGCGAGAACGAGCAGTACTTC
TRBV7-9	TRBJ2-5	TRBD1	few	CASSYGTGGAQYF	TGTGCCAGCAGCTACGGGACAGGGGGCGCCCAGTACTTC
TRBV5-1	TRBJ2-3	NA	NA	CASSLEIGGLTDTQYF	TGCGCCAGCAGCTTGGAGATCGGCGGCCTCACAGATACGCAGTATTTT
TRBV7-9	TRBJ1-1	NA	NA	CASSLAGGSNTEAFF	TGTGCCAGCAGCTTAGCGGGGGGCTCGAACACTGAAGCTTTCTTT
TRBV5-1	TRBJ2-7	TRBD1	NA	CASSLDVDRSSYEQYF	TGCGCCAGCAGCTTGGACGTGGACAGGAGCTCCTACGAGCAGTACTTC
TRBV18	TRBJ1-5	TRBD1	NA	CASSPQEGGVSQPQHF	TGTGCCAGCTCACCACAGGAAGGGGGCGTAAGTCAGCCCCAGCATTTT
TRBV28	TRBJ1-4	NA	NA	CASSFSGELFF	TGTGCCAGCAGTTTCTCAGGGGAACTGTTTTTT
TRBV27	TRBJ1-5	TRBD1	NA	CASRLGPGTGGDQPQHF	TGTGCCAGCCGCCTAGGGCCCGGGACAGGGGGTGATCAGCCCCAGCATTTT
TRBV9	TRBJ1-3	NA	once	CASSVAVSGNTIYF	TGTGCCAGCAGCGTAGCGGTATCTGGAAACACCATATATTTT
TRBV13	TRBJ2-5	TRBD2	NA	CASSLGLAGAKGTQYF	TGTGCCAGCAGCTTAGGCTTAGCGGGGGCTAAAGGGACCCAGTACTTC
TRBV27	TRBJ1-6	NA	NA	CASSLSGALHNSPLHF	TGTGCCAGCAGTTTATCGGGAGCCCTACATAATTCACCCCTCCACTTT
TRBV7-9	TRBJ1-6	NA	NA	CASSLGDVGRSAYNSPLHF	TGTGCCAGCAGCTTAGGGGACGTTGGGAGATCGGCTTATAATTCACCCCTCCACTTT
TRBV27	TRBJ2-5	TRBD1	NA	CASSVGQGVETQYF	TGTGCCAGCAGTGTGGGACAGGGGGTAGAGACCCAGTACTTC
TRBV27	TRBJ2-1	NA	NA	CASSTSYNEQFF	TGTGCCAGCAGCACCAGTTACAATGAGCAGTTCTTC
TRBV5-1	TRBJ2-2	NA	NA	CASSPEDTGELFF	TGCGCCAGCAGCCCGGAGGACACCGGGGAGCTGTTTTTT
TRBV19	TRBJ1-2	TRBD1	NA	CASSAGTGYGYTF	TGTGCCAGTAGTGCCGGGACAGGGTATGGCTACACCTTC
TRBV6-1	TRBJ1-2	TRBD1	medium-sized	CASSQGGRRQGGYGYTF	TGTGCCAGCAGTCAAGGTGGACGAAGACAGGGGGGCTATGGCTACACCTTC
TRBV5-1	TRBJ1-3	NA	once	CASSFDSPADTIYF	TGCGCCAGCAGCTTTGATTCCCCGGCGGACACCATATATTTT
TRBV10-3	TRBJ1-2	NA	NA	CAISESRGGTYGYTF	TGTGCCATCAGTGAGTCGAGGGGAGGTACCTATGGCTACACCTTC
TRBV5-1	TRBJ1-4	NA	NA	CASSIEPALNEKLFF	TGCGCCAGCAGCATAGAACCCGCATTAAATGAAAAACTGTTTTTT
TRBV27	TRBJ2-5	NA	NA	CASSLDGYQETQYF	TGTGCCAGCAGTTTAGACGGGTACCAAGAGACCCAGTACTTC
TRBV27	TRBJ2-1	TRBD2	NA	CASTLRGSSYNEQFF	TGTGCCAGCACCCTGCGGGGGAGCTCCTACAATGAGCAGTTCTTC
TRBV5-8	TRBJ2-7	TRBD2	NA	CASSLGGSSYEQYF	TGTGCCAGCAGCTTGGGCGGGAGTAGCTACGAGCAGTACTTC
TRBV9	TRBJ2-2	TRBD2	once	CASSVPRLAQTGELFF	TGTGCCAGCAGCGTACCTAGACTAGCCCAAACCGGGGAGCTGTTTTTT
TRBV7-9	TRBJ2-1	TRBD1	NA	CASSSTSGTGTEQFF	TGTGCCAGCAGCTCCACGTCCGGGACAGGGACTGAGCAGTTCTTC
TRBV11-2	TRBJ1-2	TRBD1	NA	CASSIFGTGGYGYTF	TGTGCCAGCAGCATATTTGGGACAGGCGGCTATGGCTACACCTTC
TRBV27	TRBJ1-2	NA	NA	CASSFGQNYGYTF	TGTGCCAGCAGTTTCGGACAGAACTATGGCTACACCTTC
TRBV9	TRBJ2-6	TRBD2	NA	CASSPRGGTGANVLTF	TGTGCCAGCAGCCCTCGGGGGGGCACTGGGGCCAACGTCCTGACTTTC
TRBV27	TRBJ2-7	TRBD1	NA	CASSWGRQGAYEQYF	TGTGCCAGCAGTTGGGGAAGACAGGGGGCTTACGAGCAGTACTTC
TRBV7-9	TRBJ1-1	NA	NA	CASSFRITEAFF	TGTGCCAGCAGCTTTCGGATCACTGAAGCTTTCTTT
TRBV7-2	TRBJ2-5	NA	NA	CASSVPAAALETQYF	TGTGCCAGCAGCGTTCCGGCAGCGGCTCTAGAGACCCAGTACTTC
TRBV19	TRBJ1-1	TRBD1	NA	CASSARIGQGVEAFF	TGTGCCAGTAGTGCCCGGATAGGACAGGGGGTAGAAGCTTTCTTT
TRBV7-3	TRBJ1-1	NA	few	CASSYSGNTEAFF	TGTGCCAGCAGTTATTCGGGAAACACTGAAGCTTTCTTT
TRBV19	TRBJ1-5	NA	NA	CASSRSDYSNQPQHF	TGTGCCAGTAGTCGGTCGGACTATAGCAATCAGCCCCAGCATTTT